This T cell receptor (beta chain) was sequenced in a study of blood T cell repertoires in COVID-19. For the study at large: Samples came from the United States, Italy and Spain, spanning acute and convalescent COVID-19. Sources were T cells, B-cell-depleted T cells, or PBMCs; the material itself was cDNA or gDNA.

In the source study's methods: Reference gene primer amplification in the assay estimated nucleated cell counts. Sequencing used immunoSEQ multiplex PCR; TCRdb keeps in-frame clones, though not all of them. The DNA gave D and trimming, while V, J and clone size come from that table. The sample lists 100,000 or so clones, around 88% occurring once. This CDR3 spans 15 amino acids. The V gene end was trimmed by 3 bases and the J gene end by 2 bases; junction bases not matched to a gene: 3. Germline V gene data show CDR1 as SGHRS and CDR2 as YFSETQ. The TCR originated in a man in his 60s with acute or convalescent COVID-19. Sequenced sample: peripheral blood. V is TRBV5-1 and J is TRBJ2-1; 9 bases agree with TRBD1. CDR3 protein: CASSSGQGPYNEQFF. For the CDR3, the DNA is TGCGCCAGCAGCTCGGGACAGGGTCCCTACAATGAGCAGTTCTTC.